A selection of T cell receptor beta chains follows, all from one sample in a study of T cell changes during pregnancy in multiple sclerosis. Some clones are missing from TCRdb's copy, which holds only in-frame ones; the method was immunoSEQ multiplex PCR. The table lists about 64,000 clones, roughly 90% of them singletons. Here the sequenced sample was peripheral blood, taken in the second trimester of pregnancy. The receptors originated from a female donor with multiple sclerosis, enrolled in a pregnancy study. CDR3s include the opening cysteine and the closing phenylalanine or tryptophan. A D gene is named only where the DNA matches it firmly. Only some rows state a clone size, as once, few, many or a class for expanded clones.

TRBD2	TRBV7-7	TRBJ2-2	.	CASSLGLAGTGELFF	TGTGCCAGCAGCTTGGGACTAGCGGGAACCGGGGAGCTGTTTTTT
TRBD1	TRBV29-1	TRBJ1-1	.	CSAISQGASEAFF	TGCAGCGCTATAAGCCAGGGGGCTTCTGAAGCTTTCTTT
TRBD1	TRBV2	TRBJ2-1	.	CASSEAGQGGSEQFF	TGTGCCAGCAGTGAAGCGGGACAGGGAGGATCAGAGCAGTTCTTC
.	TRBV13	TRBJ1-1	.	CASSLEGVTEAFF	TGTGCCAGCAGCTTAGAGGGGGTAACTGAAGCTTTCTTT
TRBD2	TRBV13	TRBJ2-3	.	CASSLTSGRAIWRFTVPDTQYF	TGTGCCAGCAGCTTAACTAGCGGGAGGGCTATTTGGCGGTTTACCGTCCCAGATACGCAGTATTTT
.	TRBV7-9	TRBJ2-1	.	CASSSLVGGAHDNEQFF	TGTGCCAGCAGCTCGCTAGTAGGAGGGGCCCACGATAATGAGCAGTTCTTC
.	TRBV4-1	TRBJ1-1	.	CASTLRGGLSTEAFF	TGCGCCAGCACCCTTCGCGGGGGGCTGAGCACTGAAGCTTTCTTT
.	TRBV7-9	TRBJ2-3	.	CASSLPAGQVTDTQYF	TGTGCCAGCAGCCTCCCCGCGGGTCAGGTTACAGATACGCAGTATTTT
TRBD2	TRBV13	TRBJ2-1	.	CASSPSGRAYNEQFF	TGTGCCAGCAGCCCCAGCGGGAGGGCCTACAATGAGCAGTTCTTC
TRBD2	TRBV5-1	TRBJ2-1	.	CASRGTSGSNEQFF	TGCGCCAGTAGAGGGACTAGCGGGAGTAATGAGCAGTTCTTC
.	TRBV7-2	TRBJ1-2	.	CASSPGGNGYTF	TGTGCCAGCAGCCCGGGGGGTAATGGCTACACCTTC
.	TRBV6-5	TRBJ1-5	.	CASSSDSRGPQHF	TGTGCCAGCAGTTCAGATTCCAGGGGGCCCCAGCATTTT
.	TRBV6-1	TRBJ2-3	.	CASKGGGARQDTQYF	TGTGCCAGCAAGGGAGGGGGGGCTAGGCAAGATACGCAGTATTTT
TRBD1	TRBV9	TRBJ1-3	.	CASSPPQDRVGNTIYF	TGTGCCAGCAGCCCCCCACAGGACAGGGTTGGAAACACCATATATTTT
.	TRBV7-3	TRBJ2-1	.	CASSLNGGEQFF	TGTGCCAGCAGCTTAAATGGCGGGGAGCAGTTCTTC
.	TRBV19	TRBJ2-4	.	CASSITGTLAKNIQYF	TGTGCCAGTAGTATCACAGGCACTCTAGCCAAAAACATTCAGTACTTC
.	TRBV5-4	TRBJ2-3	.	CASSLVQRDTDTQYF	TGTGCCAGCAGCTTGGTCCAGCGGGACACCGATACGCAGTATTTT
TRBD2	TRBV6-5	TRBJ2-3	.	CASSFSGSADTQYF	TGTGCCAGCAGCTTCAGCGGGAGCGCAGATACGCAGTATTTT
.	TRBV6-1	TRBJ2-7	.	CASSYQGGTGEQYF	TGTGCCAGCAGTTATCAGGGTGGAACTGGGGAGCAGTACTTC
TRBD1	TRBV7-9	TRBJ1-5	.	CASSLSTGVQPQHF	TGTGCCAGCAGCTTATCGACAGGGGTGCAGCCCCAGCATTTT
TRBD2	TRBV28	TRBJ2-5	.	CASSSTGLRETQYF	TGTGCCAGCAGTTCGACGGGACTACGGGAGACCCAGTACTTC
.	TRBV5-1	TRBJ1-1	once	CASSFGMNTEAFF	TGCGCCAGCAGCTTCGGTATGAACACTGAAGCTTTCTTT
.	TRBV19	TRBJ1-1	few	CASSITKQNTEAFF	TGTGCCAGTAGCATCACAAAACAAAACACTGAAGCTTTCTTT
.	TRBV30	TRBJ1-5	.	CAWSVSRDQPQHF	TGTGCCTGGAGTGTAAGCCGAGATCAGCCCCAGCATTTT
TRBD1	TRBV10-3	TRBJ1-1	once	CAISPGTGVAFF	TGTGCCATCAGTCCCGGGACAGGGGTGGCTTTCTTT
.	TRBV2	TRBJ2-3	.	CASSEPTTPNTDTQYF	TGTGCCAGCAGTGAGCCGACTACTCCTAACACAGATACGCAGTATTTT
.	TRBV5-1	TRBJ2-2	.	CASSLTDTGELFF	TGCGCCAGCAGCTTGACGGACACCGGGGAGCTGTTTTTT
.	TRBV6-6	TRBJ1-1	.	CASSSGVGAEAFF	TGTGCCAGCAGCTCAGGGGTTGGGGCTGAAGCTTTCTTT
TRBD1	TRBV5-5	TRBJ2-7	.	CASSSGPGGPYEQYF	TGTGCCAGCAGCTCGGGGCCAGGGGGCCCATACGAGCAGTACTTC
.	TRBV11-2	TRBJ2-7	.	CASSSTGSEQYF	TGTGCCAGCAGTTCTACAGGGTCCGAGCAGTACTTC
.	TRBV19	TRBJ2-1	.	CASSPTPGQPTHSYNEQFF	TGTGCCAGTAGTCCAACTCCGGGACAACCGACGCATTCCTACAATGAGCAGTTCTTC
.	TRBV7-3	TRBJ2-3	.	CASSPQGHTDTQYF	TGTGCCAGCAGCCCCCAAGGACATACAGATACGCAGTATTTT
.	TRBV10-3	TRBJ1-1	.	CAIRDTDTEAFF	TGTGCCATCAGAGACACCGACACTGAAGCTTTCTTT